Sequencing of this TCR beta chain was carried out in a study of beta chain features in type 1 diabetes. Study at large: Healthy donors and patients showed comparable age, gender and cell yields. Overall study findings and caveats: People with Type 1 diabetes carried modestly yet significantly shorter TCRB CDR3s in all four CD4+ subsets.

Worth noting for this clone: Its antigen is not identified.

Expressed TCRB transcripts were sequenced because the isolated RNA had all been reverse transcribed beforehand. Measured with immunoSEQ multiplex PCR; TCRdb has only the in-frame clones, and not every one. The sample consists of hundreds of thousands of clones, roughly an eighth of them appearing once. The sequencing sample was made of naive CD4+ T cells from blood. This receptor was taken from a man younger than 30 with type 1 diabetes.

CDR3: CSVIQGARETQYF. In DNA, the CDR3 is TGCAGCGTAATACAGGGGGCTAGGGAGACCCAGTACTTC. J is TRBJ2-5 and V is TRBV29-1, with 9 bases lining up with TRBD1. The ends lost 6 bases at V and 5 bases at J; junction bases unmatched: 7. The germline gives CDR1 SQVTM, CDR2 ANQGSEA. This CDR3 contains 13 residues. Together with reference TRBV29-1 and TRBJ2-5, the CDR3 gives the full variable domain: SAVISQKPSRDICQRGTSLTIQCQVDSQVTMMFWYRQQPGQSLTLIATANQGSEATYESGFVIDKFPISRPNLTFSTLTVSNMSPEDSSIYLCSVIQGARETQYFGPGTRLLVL.